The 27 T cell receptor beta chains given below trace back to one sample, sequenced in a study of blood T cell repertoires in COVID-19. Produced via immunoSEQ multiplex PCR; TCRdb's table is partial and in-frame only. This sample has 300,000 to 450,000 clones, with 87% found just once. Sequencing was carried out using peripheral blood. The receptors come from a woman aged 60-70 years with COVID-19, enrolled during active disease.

CDR3 DNA sequence: TGTGCCAGCAGTGAAGCTAGGGTAGCGGGGAGGTTAGATACGCAGTATTTT. Amino acid sequence: CASSEARVAGRLDTQYF. The chain carries TRBV6-1 and TRBJ2-3; 8 bases line up with TRBD2. V lost 0 bases to trimming and J lost 5 bases; unmatched junction nucleotides: 10. This CDR3 spans 17 amino acids. CDR1 and CDR2 (germline): MNHNS, SASEGT.

The CDR3 DNA follows: TGTGCCAGCAGCCGGGTGGCCCACAATGAGCAGTTCTTC. Translation: CASSRVAHNEQFF. This chain joins TRBV7-8 and TRBJ2-1; D call uncertain. The CDR3 totals 13 residues. Trimming took 5 bases from V and 5 from J, leaving 10 bases between them. CDR1 is SGHVS and CDR2 is FQNEAQ in the germline V gene.

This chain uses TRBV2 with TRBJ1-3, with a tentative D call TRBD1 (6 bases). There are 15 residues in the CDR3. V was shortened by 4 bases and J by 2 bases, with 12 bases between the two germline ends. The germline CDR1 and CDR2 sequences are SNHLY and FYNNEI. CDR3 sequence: CASSVSTGAGNTIYF. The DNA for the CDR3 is TGTGCCAGCAGTGTATCGACAGGCGCTGGAAACACCATATATTTT.

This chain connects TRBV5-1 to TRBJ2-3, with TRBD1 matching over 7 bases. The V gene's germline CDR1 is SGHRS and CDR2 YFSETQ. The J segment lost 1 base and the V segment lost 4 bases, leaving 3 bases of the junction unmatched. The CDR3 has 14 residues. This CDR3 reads CASSVGTGTDTQYF. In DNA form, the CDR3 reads TGCGCCAGCAGCGTAGGGACAGGCACAGATACGCAGTATTTT.

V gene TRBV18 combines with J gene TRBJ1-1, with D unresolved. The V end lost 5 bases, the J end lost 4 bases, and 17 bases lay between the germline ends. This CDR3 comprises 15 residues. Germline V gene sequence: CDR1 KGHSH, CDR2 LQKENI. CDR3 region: CASSFTATLFTEAFF. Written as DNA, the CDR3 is TGTGCCAGCTCATTTACAGCCACACTGTTCACTGAAGCTTTCTTT.

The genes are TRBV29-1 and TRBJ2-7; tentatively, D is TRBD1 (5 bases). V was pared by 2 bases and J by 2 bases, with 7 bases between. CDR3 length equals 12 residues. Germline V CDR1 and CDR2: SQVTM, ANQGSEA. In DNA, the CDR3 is TGCAGCGTTGAATCAGGGACCTACGAGCAGTACTTC. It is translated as CSVESGTYEQYF.

CDR3 loop: CASSFIGQGASPLHF. Here the CDR3 DNA reads TGTGCCAGCAGTTTTATTGGACAGGGGGCTTCACCCCTCCACTTT. The rearrangement links TRBV28 to TRBJ1-6; 11 positions match TRBD1. This CDR3 has 15 residues. CDR1 and CDR2 from the germline V gene are MDHEN and SYDVKM. V lost 3 bases and J lost 9; bases outside the gene matches: 4.

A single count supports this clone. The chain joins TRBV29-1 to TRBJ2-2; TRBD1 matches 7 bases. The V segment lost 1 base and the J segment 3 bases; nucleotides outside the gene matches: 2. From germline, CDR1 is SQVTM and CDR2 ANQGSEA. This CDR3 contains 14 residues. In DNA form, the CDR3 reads TGCAGCGTTGAAGGACAGGGTCACACCGGGGAGCTGTTTTTT. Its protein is CSVEGQGHTGELFF.

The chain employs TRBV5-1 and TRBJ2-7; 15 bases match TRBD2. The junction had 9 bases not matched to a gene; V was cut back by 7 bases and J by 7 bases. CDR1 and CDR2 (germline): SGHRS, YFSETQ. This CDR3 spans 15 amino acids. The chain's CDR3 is CASRRTSGGAREQYF. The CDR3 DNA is TGCGCCAGCCGGAGGACTAGCGGGGGGGCTCGGGAGCAGTACTTC.

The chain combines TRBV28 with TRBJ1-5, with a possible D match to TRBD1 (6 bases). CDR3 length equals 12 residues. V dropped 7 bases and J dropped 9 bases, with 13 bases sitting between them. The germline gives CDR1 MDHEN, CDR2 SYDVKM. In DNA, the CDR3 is TGTGCCAGCAACAACTTGGACAGGCCCCAGCATTTT. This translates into CASNNLDRPQHF.

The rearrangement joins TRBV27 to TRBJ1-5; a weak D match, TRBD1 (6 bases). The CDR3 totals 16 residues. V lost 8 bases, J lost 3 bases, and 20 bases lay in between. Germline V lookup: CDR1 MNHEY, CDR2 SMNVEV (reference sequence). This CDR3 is CASSSPGRGDNQPQHF. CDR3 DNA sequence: TGTGCCAGCTCCTCTCCCGGCAGGGGAGACAATCAGCCCCAGCATTTT.

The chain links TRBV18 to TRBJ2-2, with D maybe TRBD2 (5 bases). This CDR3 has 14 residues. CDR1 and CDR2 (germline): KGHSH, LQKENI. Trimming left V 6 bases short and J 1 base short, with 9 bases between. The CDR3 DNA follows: TGTGCCAGCTCGTCACTAGGGAACACCGGGGAGCTGTTTTTT. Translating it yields CASSSLGNTGELFF. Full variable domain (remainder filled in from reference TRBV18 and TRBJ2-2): NAGVMQNPRHLVRRRGQEARLRCSPMKGHSHVYWYRQLPEEGLKFMVYLQKENIIDESGMPKERFSAEFPKEGPSILRIQQVVRGDSAAYFCASSSLGNTGELFFGEGSRLTVL.

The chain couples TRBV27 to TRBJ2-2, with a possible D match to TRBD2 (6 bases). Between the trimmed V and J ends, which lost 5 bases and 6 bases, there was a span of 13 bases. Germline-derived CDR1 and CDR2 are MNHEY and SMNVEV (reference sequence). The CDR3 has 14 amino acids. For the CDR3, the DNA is TGTGCCAGCAGTCTACGGGACTTCCCCGGGGAGCTGTTTTTT. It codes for CASSLRDFPGELFF.

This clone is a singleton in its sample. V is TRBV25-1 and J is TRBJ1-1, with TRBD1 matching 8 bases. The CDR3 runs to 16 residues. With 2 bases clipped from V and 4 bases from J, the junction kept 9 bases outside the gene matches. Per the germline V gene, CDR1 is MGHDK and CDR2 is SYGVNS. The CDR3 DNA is TGTGCCAGCAGTGAACTCCGACAGGGGAGGACCACTGAAGCTTTCTTT. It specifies CASSELRQGRTTEAFF.

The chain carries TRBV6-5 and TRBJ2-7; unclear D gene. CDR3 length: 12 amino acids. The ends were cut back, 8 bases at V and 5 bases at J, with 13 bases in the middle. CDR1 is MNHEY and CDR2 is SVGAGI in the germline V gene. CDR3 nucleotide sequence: TGTGCCAGCTCGTCGAGGAGTGACGAGCAGTACTTC. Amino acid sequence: CASSSRSDEQYF.

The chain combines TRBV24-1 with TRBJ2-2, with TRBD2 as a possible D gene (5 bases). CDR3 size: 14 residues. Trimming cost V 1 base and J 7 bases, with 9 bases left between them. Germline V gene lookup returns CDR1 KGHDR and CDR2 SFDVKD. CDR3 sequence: CATSDFEAGGELFF. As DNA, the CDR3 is TGTGCCACCAGTGATTTTGAGGCGGGCGGGGAGCTGTTTTTT.

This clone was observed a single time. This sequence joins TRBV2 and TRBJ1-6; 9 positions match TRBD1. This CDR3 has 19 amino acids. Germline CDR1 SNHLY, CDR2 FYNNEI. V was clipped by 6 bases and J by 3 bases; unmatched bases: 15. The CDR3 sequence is CASRRALGTGRNYNSPLHF. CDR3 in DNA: TGTGCCAGCAGGCGGGCCCTTGGGACAGGGCGGAACTATAATTCACCCCTCCACTTT.

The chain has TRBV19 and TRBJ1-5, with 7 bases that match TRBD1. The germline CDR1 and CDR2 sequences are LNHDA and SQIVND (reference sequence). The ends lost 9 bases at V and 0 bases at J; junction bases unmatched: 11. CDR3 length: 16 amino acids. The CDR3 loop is CASLPRGTHSNQPQHF. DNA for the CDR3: TGTGCCAGCCTACCCAGGGGGACCCATAGCAATCAGCCCCAGCATTTT.

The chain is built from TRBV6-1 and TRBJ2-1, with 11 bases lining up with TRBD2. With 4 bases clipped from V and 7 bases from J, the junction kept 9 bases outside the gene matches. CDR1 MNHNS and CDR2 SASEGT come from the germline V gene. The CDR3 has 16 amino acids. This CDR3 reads CASSAYSGGAKNEQFF. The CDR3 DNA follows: TGTGCCAGCAGTGCCTATAGCGGGGGGGCGAAGAATGAGCAGTTCTTC.

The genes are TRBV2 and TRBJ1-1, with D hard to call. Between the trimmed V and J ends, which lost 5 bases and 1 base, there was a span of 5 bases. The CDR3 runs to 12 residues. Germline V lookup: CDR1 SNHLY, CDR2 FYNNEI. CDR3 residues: CASSNRNTEAFF. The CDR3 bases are TGTGCCAGCAGTAACAGGAACACTGAAGCTTTCTTT.

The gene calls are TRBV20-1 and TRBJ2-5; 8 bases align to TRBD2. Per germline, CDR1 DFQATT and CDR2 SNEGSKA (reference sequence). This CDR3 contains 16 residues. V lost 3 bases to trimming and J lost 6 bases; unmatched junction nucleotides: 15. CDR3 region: CSASTGGPEDLKTQYF. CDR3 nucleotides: TGCAGTGCTAGTACGGGGGGGCCTGAGGATTTAAAGACCCAGTACTTC.

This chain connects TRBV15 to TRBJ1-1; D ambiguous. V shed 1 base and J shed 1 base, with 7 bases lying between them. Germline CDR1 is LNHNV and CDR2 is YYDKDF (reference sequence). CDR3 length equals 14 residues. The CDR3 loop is CATSRGDTNTEAFF. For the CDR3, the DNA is TGTGCCACCAGCAGAGGAGACACGAACACTGAAGCTTTCTTT. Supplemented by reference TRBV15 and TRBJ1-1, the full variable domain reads DAMVIQNPRYQVTQFGKPVTLSCSQTLNHNVMYWYQQKSSQAPKLLFHYYDKDFNNEADTPDNFQSRRPNTSFCFLDIRSPGLGDTAMYLCATSRGDTNTEAFFGQGTRLTVV.

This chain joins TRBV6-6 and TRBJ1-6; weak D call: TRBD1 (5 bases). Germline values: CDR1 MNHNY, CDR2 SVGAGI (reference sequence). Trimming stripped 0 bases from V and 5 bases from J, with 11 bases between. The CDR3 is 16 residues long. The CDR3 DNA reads TGTGCCAGCAGTTACTCGAAGGGGCAGAATAATTCACCCCTCCACTTT. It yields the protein CASSYSKGQNNSPLHF.

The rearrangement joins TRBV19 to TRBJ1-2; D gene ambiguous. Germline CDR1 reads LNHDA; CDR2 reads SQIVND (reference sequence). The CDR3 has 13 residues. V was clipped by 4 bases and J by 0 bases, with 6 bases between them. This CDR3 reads CASSSTANYGYTF. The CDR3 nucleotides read TGTGCCAGTAGTAGTACAGCTAACTATGGCTACACCTTC.

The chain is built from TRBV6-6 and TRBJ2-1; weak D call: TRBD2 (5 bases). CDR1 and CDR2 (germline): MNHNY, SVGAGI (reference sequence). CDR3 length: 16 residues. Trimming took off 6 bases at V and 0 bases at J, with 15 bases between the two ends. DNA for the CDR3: TGTGCCAGCAGCCAACTAGGTAGGAGCTCCTACAATGAGCAGTTCTTC. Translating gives CASSQLGRSSYNEQFF.

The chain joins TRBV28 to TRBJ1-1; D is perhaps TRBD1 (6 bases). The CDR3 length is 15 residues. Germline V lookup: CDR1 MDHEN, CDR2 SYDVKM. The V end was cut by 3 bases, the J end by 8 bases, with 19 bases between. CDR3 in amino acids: CASSFYMGFTGEAFF. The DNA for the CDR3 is TGTGCCAGCAGTTTTTATATGGGGTTCACAGGGGAAGCTTTCTTT.

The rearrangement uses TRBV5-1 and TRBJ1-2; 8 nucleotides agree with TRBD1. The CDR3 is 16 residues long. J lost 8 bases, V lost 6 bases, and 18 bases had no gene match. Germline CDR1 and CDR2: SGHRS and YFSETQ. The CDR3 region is CASTSSDGQGARGYTF. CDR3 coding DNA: TGCGCCAGCACCAGCTCGGATGGCCAGGGGGCTAGAGGCTACACCTTC.